This paragraph covers one T cell receptor (beta chain) sequence. Its antigen is still unknown. Base-call qualities are not available, and no considerably larger clone is one nucleotide away. Per the germline V gene, SGDLS is the CDR1 and YYNGEE is the CDR2. Trimmed from V: 4 bases; trimmed from J: 4 bases; junction bases lacking a gene match: 4. The CDR3 spans 14 residues, from the cysteine through the phenylalanine. Only the CDR3 part of the read is kept: 42 bases, read in frame from the first base. The twin pairs came from the European Cystic Fibrosis Twin and Sibling Study Cohort, which recruited patients from 158 CF clinics across 14 European countries. Zygosity and CFTR genotype were verified in-house, and zygosity was tested by multiplex PCR of nine short tandem repeat loci. Each twin gave a peripheral blood sample, and clinical parameters were documented on that same day of blood sampling. Phenol/chloroform extraction was used to isolate genomic DNA from peripheral blood cells, and the DNA was then kept in TE buffer at 4 degrees C.

This entry is derived from a study of monozygotic twins with cystic fibrosis listed by TCRdb under 2021. Notes on the research overall: Barcoded libraries were prepared with about 16 PCR cycles from three micrograms of fragmented DNA. The cohort comprised ten female and six male twin pairs aged about 2.0 to 36.4 years, median around 8.6 years, mostly children and adolescents. Data for three of the twin pairs had been reported previously in another context. TCR beta repertoires were compared within and between 16 monozygotic twin pairs with cystic fibrosis so that genetic influence on V and J gene usage could be assessed. Twins were ranked among over a thousand cohort participants for weight-for-height and FEVPerc (FEV1 disease centile) on the day of blood sampling.

Here is what the overall study found, with its caveats: Nucleotide-identical clonotype sharing was significantly higher within monozygotic CF twin pairs than between unrelated CF individuals (P = 0.000026, Mann-Whitney). Simpson clonality was found to be generally low (median approximately 0.0096), suggesting a naive-dominated repertoire, although higher clonality was observed in the most severely affected patients. The cohort was small, and the number of shared CDR3s showed no association with age, concordance or disease severity. V gene usage was most similar to the co-twin in 13 of 16 pairs, and J usage was most similar to the co-twin in 8 of 16 pairs, which suggests genetic constraints.

Following the manufacturer's instructions, the researchers used the immunoSEQ immune profiling system to amplify TCR beta CDR3 regions via multiplex PCR. Sequencing was performed on an Illumina NextSeq system. The original pipeline was this. Sequence data were processed on the immunoSEQ Analyzer platform, and clonality was calculated as the square root of Simpson's index of productive rearrangements. Jensen-Shannon distance served as the measure of similarity in V and J usage, while OLGA was used to compute CDR3 generation probabilities. The immuneACCESS database (August 2020) and VDJdb (December 2020) were searched for shared CDR3 sequences. TCRdb took over this immuneACCESS table, retaining in-frame rearrangements with V and J assigned. Such tables are incomplete; in checked studies, under half of the missing clones stem from an unresolved V gene, and the remainder is unexplained. The D gene and trimming were derived from the DNA, and the V and J assignments and clone size from that table. The sample table records 17,000 or so clones; around 96% of these occur just once. The ten largest clonotypes hold approximately 0.62% of the sample.

This chain joins TRBV9 to TRBJ2-2, and 7 junction bases match TRBD1. The origin of this receptor is a girl aged 2 to 10 with cystic fibrosis. What was sequenced was blood. The CDR3 protein sequence reads: CASSSTGLTGELFF. Read as DNA, the sequence is TGTGCCAGCAGCTCGACAGGGCTCACCGGGGAGCTGTTTTTT.